Listed below are T cell receptor beta chains from one sample, sequenced in a study of cytomegalovirus exposure and HLA in healthy donors. The protocol was immunoSEQ multiplex PCR, while the TCRdb copy is restricted to in-frame clones and leaves out a portion. The table shows about 190,000 clones, with 12% occurring only once. The sequenced sample consisted of PBMCs. The receptors were gathered from a man over 45 in good health and CMV-seropositive. Both conserved end residues are part of each CDR3. The D gene is left open where the match is weak. A clone size is listed for some rows: how often the clone was seen (once, few, many), or a class if it is expanded.

d_gene	len	abundance	j_gene	v_gene	CDR3nt	CDR3aa
-	15	few	TRBJ1-1	TRBV19	TGTGCCAGTAGTCCGACTCAGGGCAAGGGAACTGAAGCTTTCTTT	CASSPTQGKGTEAFF
-	14	-	TRBJ2-4	TRBV4-2	TGTGCCAGCAGCCAAGAAGCCGCCAAAAACATTCAGTACTTC	CASSQEAAKNIQYF
TRBD2	13	-	TRBJ2-2	TRBV6-1	TGTGCCAGCCACGGCGGGGGAGCCGGGGAGCTGTTTTTT	CASHGGGAGELFF
TRBD1	18	-	TRBJ2-2	TRBV7-4	TGTGCCAGCAGCGAAATCCACAGGGGAATCCCGAACACCGGGGAGCTGTTTTTT	CASSEIHRGIPNTGELFF
-	14	-	TRBJ2-3	TRBV11-1	TGTGCCAGCAGCTCCAGGGGGGACACAGATACGCAGTATTTT	CASSSRGDTDTQYF
TRBD1	16	few	TRBJ1-5	TRBV5-7	TGTGCCAGCAGCCCGGACAGGGGGGAGTATAATCAGCCCCAGCATTTT	CASSPDRGEYNQPQHF
-	16	few	TRBJ2-3	TRBV4-2	TGTGCCAGCAGCCAAGACGATGGCAGGGGCCCAGATACGCAGTATTTT	CASSQDDGRGPDTQYF
TRBD1	14	-	TRBJ1-1	TRBV28	TGTGCCAGCAGTCCAGGACAGGGGGCGACTGAAGCTTTCTTT	CASSPGQGATEAFF
-	15	many	TRBJ1-3	TRBV5-1	TGCGCCAGCAGCCAAGACGGGAGACTCCGAAACACCATATATTTT	CASSQDGRLRNTIYF
TRBD1	13	few	TRBJ1-2	TRBV7-9	TGTGCCAGCAGCCACGGACAGGGGAGTACCTACACCTTC	CASSHGQGSTYTF
-	12	-	TRBJ2-5	TRBV6-1	TGTGCCAGCAGTGTAGCTCAGGAGACCCAGTACTTC	CASSVAQETQYF
-	12	-	TRBJ1-1	TRBV29-1	TGCAGCGTGGGGAGTGTTGACACTGAAGCTTTCTTT	CSVGSVDTEAFF
-	15	few	TRBJ2-4	TRBV11-3	TGTGCCAGCAGCGGACGCCGGGAGGCCAAAAACATTCAGTACTTC	CASSGRREAKNIQYF
TRBD1	16	-	TRBJ2-4	TRBV27	TGTGCCAGCAGTTCGAGACAGGGTGCTGCCAAAAACATTCAGTACTTC	CASSSRQGAAKNIQYF
TRBD1	15	few	TRBJ2-2	TRBV5-1	TGCGCCAGCAGCTTCGCTCAGGGGGCCACCGGGGAGCTGTTTTTT	CASSFAQGATGELFF
TRBD1	15	few	TRBJ2-7	TRBV27	TGTGCCAGCAGTTTATTCCGGACAGGGTTGTCCGAGCAGTACTTC	CASSLFRTGLSEQYF
-	14	-	TRBJ1-2	TRBV5-6	TGTGCCAGCAGCTCCCCGGGCAGGGAATATGGCTACACCTTC	CASSSPGREYGYTF
-	16	few	TRBJ1-6	TRBV28	TGTGCCAGCAGCACTTACGTCGGGTCCTATAATTCACCCCTCCACTTT	CASSTYVGSYNSPLHF